This TCR beta chain emerged from a study of cytomegalovirus exposure and HLA in healthy donors. Study at large: From about 179 million T cells, an earlier analysis saw 120 million or so unique TCR beta sequences. The study placed around 80% of its roughly 400 genotyped donors in the Caucasian-associated ancestry cluster.

Broader study findings: TCR beta sequences reportedly predicted most subjects' HLA-A and HLA-B alleles accurately. TCR sequences were mostly rare, though some public TCRs occurred in many donors.

This clone came up once. Its antigen is unidentified. The primer mix had 60 Vbeta and 13 Jbeta primers. Assay used: immunoSEQ multiplex PCR; TCRdb lists only in-frame clones, some missing. The data contain 90,000 to 110,000 clones, more than 80% of them singletons. Specimen: PBMCs. The receptor was derived from a young man in good health and CMV-seronegative.

Written as DNA, the CDR3 is TGTGCCAGCAGTTTTCGAGACAATGAGCAGTTCTTC. As protein: CASSFRDNEQFF. The chain has TRBV28 and TRBJ2-1; D is undetermined. Germline V gene sequence: CDR1 MDHEN, CDR2 SYDVKM. The ends were cut back, 3 bases at V and 5 bases at J, with 5 bases in the middle. This CDR3 is built from 12 residues. Together with reference TRBV28 and TRBJ2-1, the CDR3 gives the full variable domain: DVKVTQSSRYLVKRTGEKVFLECVQDMDHENMFWYRQDPGLGLRLIYFSYDVKMKEKGDIPEGYSVSREKKERFSLILESASTNQTSMYLCASSFRDNEQFFGPGTRLTVL.